A selection of T cell receptor beta chains follows, all from one sample in a study of regulatory T cells in long-lasting Graves disease. TCRdb re-called the multiplex PCR reads through MiXCR, storing one row per CDR3 protein. Here the sample spans approximately 540,000 distinct CDR3 sequences, around 12% being singletons. The same sample was also used in a study of T cells in Graves' hyperthyroidism and ophthalmopathy.

The source was peripheral blood mononuclear cells (PBMCs), collected at new diagnosis, from a patient treated with antithyroid drugs. The receptor set was obtained from a woman in her 30s with Graves disease. Each CDR3 is given with its conserved first and last residue. Each record gives: clone size, D gene, J gene, V gene, CDR3 protein, CDR3 DNA. The D gene is left open where the match is weak. A row's size may be missing; if present it is once, few, many or a size class.

>many|NA|TRBJ1-1|TRBV18
CASSLRQAVDEAFF
TGTGCCAGCTCTTTAAGACAAGCTGTCGATGAAGCTTTCTTT
>many|TRBD1|TRBJ2-7|TRBV12-3/TRBV12-4
CASSRTGGVYEQYF
TGTGCCAGCAGCCGGACAGGGGGTGTCTACGAGCAGTACTTC
>NA|TRBD2|TRBJ2-1|TRBV2
CASMLASGNYNEQFF
TGTGCCAGCATGCTCGCTAGCGGGAACTACAATGAGCAGTTCTTC
>NA|NA|TRBJ1-6|TRBV7-9
CASSPPRGNSPLHF
TGTGCCAGCAGCCCCCCAAGGGGCAATTCACCCCTCCACTTT
>NA|NA|TRBJ1-4|TRBV6-2/TRBV6-3
CASSLRTGLNEKLFF
TGTGCCAGCAGCTTACGTACAGGGTTAAATGAAAAACTGTTTTTT
>many|NA|TRBJ2-1|TRBV18
CASSPARGSEQFF
TGTGCCAGCTCGCCCGCGAGGGGGTCTGAGCAGTTCTTC
>few|TRBD2|TRBJ2-1|TRBV28
CASSQRLAGAYNEQFF
TGTGCCAGCAGCCAGAGACTAGCGGGAGCCTACAATGAGCAGTTCTTC
>NA|NA|TRBJ2-1|TRBV19
CASGHPGGEQFF
TGTGCCAGTGGGCACCCCGGGGGCGAGCAGTTCTTC
>many|TRBD2|TRBJ2-7|TRBV6-1
CASRQTSGRVGEQYF
TGTGCCAGCAGGCAGACTAGCGGGAGGGTGGGCGAGCAGTACTTC
>few|NA|TRBJ2-7|TRBV6-1
CASRRGSSYEQYF
TGTGCCAGCAGACGGGGAAGCTCCTACGAGCAGTACTTC
>many|NA|TRBJ2-3|TRBV11-3
CASSFRESPDTQYF
TGTGCCAGCAGCTTCCGAGAATCTCCAGATACGCAGTATTTT
>many|NA|TRBJ2-1|TRBV5-1
CASSTSSGTGALLSYNEQFF
TGCGCCAGCAGCACGTCGTCCGGGACTGGGGCCCTACTCTCCTACAATGAGCAGTTCTTC
>few|NA|TRBJ2-5|TRBV20-1
CSARDLKTQYF
TGCAGTGCTAGAGATCTAAAGACCCAGTACTTC
>many|NA|TRBJ2-1|TRBV2
CASLVYRAGNEQFF
TGTGCCAGCCTTGTATACAGGGCAGGCAATGAGCAGTTCTTC
>NA|NA|TRBJ1-2|TRBV19
CASSIEQGPCGYTF
TGTGCCAGTAGTATAGAACAGGGACCCTGTGGCTACACCTTC
>NA|TRBD1|TRBJ2-7|TRBV6-2/TRBV6-3
CASRKGPGQGAYEQYF
TGTGCCAGCAGGAAAGGGCCGGGACAGGGGGCCTACGAGCAGTACTTC
>many|TRBD1|TRBJ2-2|TRBV7-6
CASSPRQGATNTGELFF
TGTGCCAGCAGCCCGCGACAGGGGGCTACGAACACCGGGGAGCTGTTTTTT
>many|NA|TRBJ2-5|TRBV5-1
CASSLLGTQETQYF
TGCGCCAGCAGCTTGCTAGGGACCCAAGAGACCCAGTACTTC
>NA|NA|TRBJ1-3|TRBV7-6
CASSLEQISGNTIYF
TGTGCCAGCAGCTTAGAACAGATCTCTGGAAACACCATATATTTT